Sequencing of this T cell receptor (beta chain) was carried out in a study of CD8+ T cells in alopecia areata. Sample treatment: oral pan-JAK inhibitor, 5-10 mg twice daily. After isolation, RNA underwent reverse transcription to generate cDNA as the sequencing template. Using immunoSEQ multiplex PCR, the repertoire was profiled, and TCRdb retains in-frame clones only, with some absent. This sample carries over 150,000 clones, about 53% of them seen once, and the ten largest clones take 11%. V lost 3 bases and J lost 8; bases outside the gene matches: 4. CDR3 size: 13 residues. Per the germline V gene, CDR1 is SGHRS and CDR2 is YFSETQ.

Specimen: CD8+ T cells sorted from blood, collected at week 24, from a patient treated with tofacitinib. The V gene is TRBV5-1, the J gene TRBJ2-1, with TRBD2 matching over 8 bases. The receptor was isolated from a human donor with alopecia areata. The CDR3: CASSWTSLDEQFF. The CDR3 DNA reads as TGCGCCAGCAGCTGGACTAGCTTGGATGAGCAGTTCTTC.